A selection of T cell receptor beta chains follows, all from one sample in a study of control samples from healthy donors and cancer patients. Sequenced by immunoSEQ multiplex PCR; TCRdb stores in-frame clones only, minus some. The data show more than 15,000 clones, more than 70% seen once. Sequenced: PBMCs. Every receptor here comes from a woman aged 60-70 years with head and neck cancer. Each CDR3 is given with its conserved first and last residue. A D gene is named only where the DNA matches it firmly. Clone size is not always given. Where it is, it says once, few, many or a class for expanded clones.

D gene: TRBD2
V gene: TRBV9
clone size: once
J gene: TRBJ2-1
CDR3 DNA: TGTGCCAGCAGCGCCAAACCTTTCAGCGGGACCCCGATGAATGAGCAGTTCTTC
CDR3 protein: CASSAKPFSGTPMNEQFF

D gene: TRBD2
V gene: TRBV6-5
clone size: NA
J gene: TRBJ2-7
CDR3 DNA: TGTGCCAGCAGTTACGAGGCTAGCGGGAGTTACGAGCAGTACTTC
CDR3 protein: CASSYEASGSYEQYF

D gene: NA
V gene: TRBV6-5
clone size: once
J gene: TRBJ1-6
CDR3 DNA: TGTGCCAGCAGTTACCAGGGACATTCACCCCTCCACTTT
CDR3 protein: CASSYQGHSPLHF

D gene: TRBD1
V gene: TRBV9
clone size: NA
J gene: TRBJ2-1
CDR3 DNA: TGTGCCAGCAGCGTAGGACAGGGGAGTAGCTATGAGCAGTTCTTC
CDR3 protein: CASSVGQGSSYEQFF

D gene: TRBD1
V gene: TRBV2
clone size: NA
J gene: TRBJ2-3
CDR3 DNA: TGTGCCAGCAGATTACAGGGGTGGGACACAGATACGCAGTATTTT
CDR3 protein: CASRLQGWDTDTQYF

D gene: NA
V gene: TRBV15
clone size: NA
J gene: TRBJ1-5
CDR3 DNA: TGTGCCACCAGCAGAGAAGGGGAGGGGTATCAGCCCCAGCATTTT
CDR3 protein: CATSREGEGYQPQHF

D gene: TRBD2
V gene: TRBV6-2/TRBV6-3
clone size: NA
J gene: TRBJ2-7
CDR3 DNA: TGTGCCAGCAGTTACCCCGGGAGGGCCGCGTACGAGCAGTACTTC
CDR3 protein: CASSYPGRAAYEQYF

D gene: NA
V gene: TRBV27
clone size: NA
J gene: TRBJ2-7
CDR3 DNA: TGTGCCAGCAGCCGAGGGCAGGCCTACGAGCAGTACTTC
CDR3 protein: CASSRGQAYEQYF

D gene: TRBD1
V gene: TRBV10-2
clone size: NA
J gene: TRBJ1-1
CDR3 DNA: TGCGCCAGCCACGGACAGGGGAAGAACACTGAAGCTTTCTTT
CDR3 protein: CASHGQGKNTEAFF

D gene: TRBD1
V gene: TRBV12-3/TRBV12-4
clone size: NA
J gene: TRBJ1-5
CDR3 DNA: TGTGCCAGCACCATAGGGGACAGGGGCCAGCATTTT
CDR3 protein: CASTIGDRGQHF

D gene: TRBD1
V gene: TRBV30
clone size: NA
J gene: TRBJ1-2
CDR3 DNA: TGTGCCTGGGCGCGACAGGGGGGCTATGGCTACACCTTC
CDR3 protein: CAWARQGGYGYTF

D gene: NA
V gene: TRBV5-1
clone size: once
J gene: TRBJ2-5
CDR3 DNA: TGCGCCAGCAGCCTTAATACCGGGGAGACCCAGTACTTC
CDR3 protein: CASSLNTGETQYF

D gene: NA
V gene: TRBV18
clone size: NA
J gene: TRBJ1-1
CDR3 DNA: TGTGCCAGCTCACCGTTAAGAGATACTGAAGCTTTCTTT
CDR3 protein: CASSPLRDTEAFF

D gene: NA
V gene: TRBV3-1/TRBV3-2
clone size: NA
J gene: TRBJ1-5
CDR3 DNA: TGTGCCAGCAGCTCGACGGGAAATAGCAATCAGCCCCAGCATTTT
CDR3 protein: CASSSTGNSNQPQHF

D gene: NA
V gene: TRBV18
clone size: NA
J gene: TRBJ1-5
CDR3 DNA: TGTGCCAGCTCACCAGGGTCGGGCAATCAGCCCCAGCATTTT
CDR3 protein: CASSPGSGNQPQHF

D gene: NA
V gene: TRBV11-3
clone size: once
J gene: TRBJ2-2
CDR3 DNA: TGTGCCAGCAGCTTAAATGGGAACACCGGGGAGCTGTTTTTT
CDR3 protein: CASSLNGNTGELFF

D gene: NA
V gene: TRBV5-1
clone size: NA
J gene: TRBJ2-1
CDR3 DNA: TGCGCCAGCAGCTTGGATGTCTGGGACCAAACCTACAATGAGCAGTTCTTC
CDR3 protein: CASSLDVWDQTYNEQFF

D gene: NA
V gene: TRBV19
clone size: NA
J gene: TRBJ2-5
CDR3 DNA: TGTGCCAGTAGCCCGGGGTACGAAGAGACCCAGTACTTC
CDR3 protein: CASSPGYEETQYF

D gene: NA
V gene: TRBV7-8
clone size: NA
J gene: TRBJ2-5
CDR3 DNA: TGTGCCAGCAGCGGGCTGACAAGCGGATGGGAGACCCAGTACTTC
CDR3 protein: CASSGLTSGWETQYF

D gene: TRBD1
V gene: TRBV19
clone size: NA
J gene: TRBJ1-5
CDR3 DNA: TGTGCCAGTAGCCCAGACGGGACAGACCTCAATCAGCCCCAGCATTTT
CDR3 protein: CASSPDGTDLNQPQHF

D gene: TRBD2
V gene: TRBV7-2
clone size: NA
J gene: TRBJ2-4
CDR3 DNA: TGTGCCAGCAGCCCCAGTCAACTAGCGGGAGATCTGTACTTC
CDR3 protein: CASSPSQLAGDLYF

D gene: NA
V gene: TRBV7-3
clone size: NA
J gene: TRBJ2-2
CDR3 DNA: TGTGCCAGCAGCGTGGGGACATCGGGGACCGGGGAGCTGTTTTTT
CDR3 protein: CASSVGTSGTGELFF

D gene: TRBD1
V gene: TRBV30
clone size: NA
J gene: TRBJ1-5
CDR3 DNA: TGTGCCTGGAGTGACAGGGGGTGGAATCAGCCCCAGCATTTT
CDR3 protein: CAWSDRGWNQPQHF

D gene: NA
V gene: TRBV5-1
clone size: NA
J gene: TRBJ2-1
CDR3 DNA: TGCGCCAGCAGTCAAGCTGTAGGGGGGTACAATGAGCAGTTCTTC
CDR3 protein: CASSQAVGGYNEQFF

D gene: NA
V gene: TRBV25-1
clone size: NA
J gene: TRBJ2-4
CDR3 DNA: TGTGCCAGCAGTGAATGGAGAGGGGAGCAGGACATTCAGTACTTC
CDR3 protein: CASSEWRGEQDIQYF

D gene: NA
V gene: TRBV9
clone size: once
J gene: TRBJ2-7
CDR3 DNA: TGTGCCAGCAGCCCTGAAGGAGGCCGAACCTACGAGCAGTACTTC
CDR3 protein: CASSPEGGRTYEQYF

D gene: TRBD1
V gene: TRBV19
clone size: NA
J gene: TRBJ2-5
CDR3 DNA: TGTGCCAGTAGTATTCTTCGGACAGGGAGGAGAGAGACCCAGTACTTC
CDR3 protein: CASSILRTGRRETQYF

D gene: NA
V gene: TRBV2
clone size: NA
J gene: TRBJ2-7
CDR3 DNA: TGTGCCAGCATCAACTCCTACTACGAGCAGTACTTC
CDR3 protein: CASINSYYEQYF

D gene: NA
V gene: TRBV28
clone size: NA
J gene: TRBJ2-7
CDR3 DNA: TGTGCCAGCAGTTTAATTGGGGGGAACGAGCAGTACTTC
CDR3 protein: CASSLIGGNEQYF

D gene: NA
V gene: TRBV18
clone size: NA
J gene: TRBJ2-7
CDR3 DNA: TGTGCCAGCTCGCCCAGCCCCCGTTACGAGCAGTACTTC
CDR3 protein: CASSPSPRYEQYF

D gene: NA
V gene: TRBV18
clone size: NA
J gene: TRBJ2-7
CDR3 DNA: TGTGCCAGCTCACCCCCCACATCCTTCCGCTCCTACGAGCAGTACTTC
CDR3 protein: CASSPPTSFRSYEQYF

D gene: TRBD1
V gene: TRBV4-1
clone size: NA
J gene: TRBJ1-1
CDR3 DNA: TGCGCCAGCAGCCAAGCCGGCGGGGGCAGGGGGGGGACTGAAGCTTTCTTT
CDR3 protein: CASSQAGGGRGGTEAFF

D gene: TRBD1
V gene: TRBV5-1
clone size: NA
J gene: TRBJ1-4
CDR3 DNA: TGCGCCAGCAGCTGGACAGGGGGAGGAAATGAAAAACTGTTTTTT
CDR3 protein: CASSWTGGGNEKLFF

D gene: TRBD1
V gene: TRBV18
clone size: NA
J gene: TRBJ1-2
CDR3 DNA: TGTGCCAGCTCACCCACCGGGACAGGGAACTATGGCTACACCTTC
CDR3 protein: CASSPTGTGNYGYTF

D gene: NA
V gene: TRBV6-4
clone size: NA
J gene: TRBJ1-1
CDR3 DNA: TGTGCCAGCAGGCCAACAGGGTTGAGCACTGAAGCTTTCTTT
CDR3 protein: CASRPTGLSTEAFF

D gene: NA
V gene: TRBV5-6
clone size: NA
J gene: TRBJ2-6
CDR3 DNA: TGTGCCAGCAGCTTGAGAAGCTTCTCTGGGGCCAACGTCCTGACTTTC
CDR3 protein: CASSLRSFSGANVLTF

D gene: NA
V gene: TRBV7-3
clone size: NA
J gene: TRBJ2-2
CDR3 DNA: TGTGCCAGCAGCTCAAGTCCAGCGAACACCGGGGAGCTGTTTTTT
CDR3 protein: CASSSSPANTGELFF

D gene: NA
V gene: TRBV6-5
clone size: once
J gene: TRBJ1-3
CDR3 DNA: TGTGCCAGCACCGCCGGTTTAGGAAACACCATATATTTT
CDR3 protein: CASTAGLGNTIYF

D gene: NA
V gene: TRBV18
clone size: NA
J gene: TRBJ1-1
CDR3 DNA: TGTGCCAGCTCGTTACAGAGAATTAACACTGAAGCTTTCTTT
CDR3 protein: CASSLQRINTEAFF

D gene: TRBD2
V gene: TRBV11-3
clone size: NA
J gene: TRBJ2-1
CDR3 DNA: TGTGCCAGTGGACTAGCGGACTACAATGAGCAGTTCTTC
CDR3 protein: CASGLADYNEQFF

D gene: TRBD2
V gene: TRBV4-1
clone size: NA
J gene: TRBJ2-7
CDR3 DNA: TGCGCCAGCAGCCAAGGGGGGGGCTACGAGCAGTACTTC
CDR3 protein: CASSQGGGYEQYF

D gene: TRBD2
V gene: TRBV15
clone size: NA
J gene: TRBJ2-1
CDR3 DNA: TGTGCCACCAGCAGGGGAGAGGCTAGCGGGCGGTCTGAGCAGTTCTTC
CDR3 protein: CATSRGEASGRSEQFF

D gene: TRBD2
V gene: TRBV6-2/TRBV6-3
clone size: NA
J gene: TRBJ2-5
CDR3 DNA: TGTGCCAGCAGTTACCCGAGACTAGCGGCACAAGAGACCCAGTACTTC
CDR3 protein: CASSYPRLAAQETQYF

D gene: NA
V gene: TRBV2
clone size: NA
J gene: TRBJ1-4
CDR3 DNA: TGTGCCATCCGACCGCTCACGGGGGGCCATGATGAAAAACTGTTTTTT
CDR3 protein: CAIRPLTGGHDEKLFF

D gene: NA
V gene: TRBV6-1
clone size: once
J gene: TRBJ1-6
CDR3 DNA: TGTGCCAGCAGTGAGTACCGACCATCTTCCCACTTT
CDR3 protein: CASSEYRPSSHF

D gene: TRBD1
V gene: TRBV27
clone size: NA
J gene: TRBJ2-1
CDR3 DNA: TGTGCCAGCAGTTCGACGACAGGGGGCGCGAGGAATGAGCAGTTCTTC
CDR3 protein: CASSSTTGGARNEQFF

D gene: TRBD1
V gene: TRBV5-6
clone size: NA
J gene: TRBJ1-2
CDR3 DNA: TGTGCCAGCACCGGGACAGGAAACTATGGCTACACCTTC
CDR3 protein: CASTGTGNYGYTF

D gene: NA
V gene: TRBV7-3
clone size: NA
J gene: TRBJ2-4
CDR3 DNA: TGTGCCAGCAGCTTATCTGGGGCAAACATTCAGTACTTC
CDR3 protein: CASSLSGANIQYF

D gene: NA
V gene: TRBV10-2
clone size: NA
J gene: TRBJ2-3
CDR3 DNA: TGCGCCAGCAGTGAGTCCATCTATAGTCGCACAGATACGCAGTATTTT
CDR3 protein: CASSESIYSRTDTQYF